This T cell receptor (beta chain) was retrieved from a study of blood T cell repertoires in COVID-19. This table comes from immunoSEQ multiplex PCR, and its TCRdb copy is limited to in-frame clones, with some not included. The data hold 200,000 to 250,000 clones, with around 80% observed a single time. Germline V gene sequence: CDR1 MNHEY, CDR2 SVGAGI. This CDR3 is 14 amino acids long. With V trimmed by 8 bases and J by 1 base, 2 bases remained unmatched. The sample taken for sequencing was peripheral blood. The sequence was obtained from a woman of 80 years or more with active or convalescent COVID-19. The chain carries TRBV6-5 and TRBJ1-1, with TRBD1 matching over 12 bases. The CDR3, as DNA: TGTGCCAGCGGGACAGGGGGCTCGAACACTGAAGCTTTCTTT. Translation gives CASGTGGSNTEAFF.